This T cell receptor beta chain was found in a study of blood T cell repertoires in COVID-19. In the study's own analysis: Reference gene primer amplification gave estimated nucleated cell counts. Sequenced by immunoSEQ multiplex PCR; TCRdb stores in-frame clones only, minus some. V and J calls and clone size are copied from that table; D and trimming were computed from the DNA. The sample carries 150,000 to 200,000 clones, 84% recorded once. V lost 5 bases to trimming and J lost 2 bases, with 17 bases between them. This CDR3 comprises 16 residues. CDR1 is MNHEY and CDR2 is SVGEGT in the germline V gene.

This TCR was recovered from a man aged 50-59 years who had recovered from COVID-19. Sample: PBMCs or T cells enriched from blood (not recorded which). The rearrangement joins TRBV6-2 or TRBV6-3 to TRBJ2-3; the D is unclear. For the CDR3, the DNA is TGTGCCAGCAGTGAGTTGTATTTCCTCCTCACAGATACGCAGTATTTT. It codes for CASSELYFLLTDTQYF.